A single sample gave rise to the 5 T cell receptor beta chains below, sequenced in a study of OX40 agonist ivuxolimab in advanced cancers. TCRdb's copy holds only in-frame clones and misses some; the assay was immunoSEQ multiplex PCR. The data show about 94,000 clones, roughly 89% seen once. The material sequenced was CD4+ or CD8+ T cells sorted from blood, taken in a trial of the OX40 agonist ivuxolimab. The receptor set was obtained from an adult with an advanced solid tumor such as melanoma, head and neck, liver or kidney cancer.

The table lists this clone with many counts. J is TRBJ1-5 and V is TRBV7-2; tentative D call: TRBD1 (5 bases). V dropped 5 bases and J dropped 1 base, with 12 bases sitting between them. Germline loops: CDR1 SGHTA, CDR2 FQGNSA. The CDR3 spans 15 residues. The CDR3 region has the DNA TGTGCCAGCAGCCCCGGGGCAGCCAGCAATCAGCCCCAGCATTTT. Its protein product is CASSPGAASNQPQHF.

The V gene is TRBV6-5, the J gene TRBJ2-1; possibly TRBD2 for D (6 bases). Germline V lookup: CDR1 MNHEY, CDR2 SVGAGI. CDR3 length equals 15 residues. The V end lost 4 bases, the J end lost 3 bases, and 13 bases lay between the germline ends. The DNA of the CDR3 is TGTGCCAGCAGTTTGGGAGGAGCGCTCTACAATGAGCAGTTCTTC. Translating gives CASSLGGALYNEQFF.

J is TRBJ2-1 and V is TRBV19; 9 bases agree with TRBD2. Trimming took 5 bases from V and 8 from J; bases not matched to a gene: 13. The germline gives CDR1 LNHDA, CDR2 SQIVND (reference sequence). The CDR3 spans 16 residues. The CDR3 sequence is CASSRLAVGSRDEQFF. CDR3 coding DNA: TGTGCCAGTAGTCGACTAGCGGTAGGGTCTAGGGATGAGCAGTTCTTC.

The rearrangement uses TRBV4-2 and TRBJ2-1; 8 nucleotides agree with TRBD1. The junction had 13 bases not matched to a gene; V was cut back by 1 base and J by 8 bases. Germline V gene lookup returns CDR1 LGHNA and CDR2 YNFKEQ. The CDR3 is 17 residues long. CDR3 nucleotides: TGTGCCAGCAGCCAAGGACAGGGGATTTACACGGGGGATGAGCAGTTCTTC. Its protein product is CASSQGQGIYTGDEQFF.

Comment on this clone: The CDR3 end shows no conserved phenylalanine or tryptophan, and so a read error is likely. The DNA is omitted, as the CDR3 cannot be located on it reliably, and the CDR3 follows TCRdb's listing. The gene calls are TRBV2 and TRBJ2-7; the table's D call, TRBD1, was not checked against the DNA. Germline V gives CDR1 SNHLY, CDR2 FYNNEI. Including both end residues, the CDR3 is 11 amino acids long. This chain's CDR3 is CASSLRDTLLL.